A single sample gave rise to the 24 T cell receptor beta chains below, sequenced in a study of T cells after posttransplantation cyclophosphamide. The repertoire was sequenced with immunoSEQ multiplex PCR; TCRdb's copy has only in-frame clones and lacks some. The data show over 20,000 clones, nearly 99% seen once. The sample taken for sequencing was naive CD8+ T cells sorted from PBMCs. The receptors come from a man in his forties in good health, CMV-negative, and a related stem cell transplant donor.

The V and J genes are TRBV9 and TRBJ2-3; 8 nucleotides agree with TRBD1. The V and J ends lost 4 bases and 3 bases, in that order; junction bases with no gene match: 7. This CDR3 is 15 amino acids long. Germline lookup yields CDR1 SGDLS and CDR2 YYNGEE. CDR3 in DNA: TGTGCCAGCAGCCCCACAGGGGGTAATACAGATACGCAGTATTTT. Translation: CASSPTGGNTDTQYF.

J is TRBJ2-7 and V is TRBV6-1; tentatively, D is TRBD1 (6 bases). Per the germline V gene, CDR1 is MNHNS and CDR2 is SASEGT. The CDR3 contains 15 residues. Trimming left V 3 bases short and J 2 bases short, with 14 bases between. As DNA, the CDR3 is TGTGCCAGCAGTGAGATTTACAGGGAGCCCTACGAGCAGTACTTC. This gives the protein CASSEIYREPYEQYF.

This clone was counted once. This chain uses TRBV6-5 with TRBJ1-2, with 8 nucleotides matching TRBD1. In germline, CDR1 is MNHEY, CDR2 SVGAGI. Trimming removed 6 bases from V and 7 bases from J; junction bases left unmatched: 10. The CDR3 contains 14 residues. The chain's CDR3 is CASREDRELAGYTF. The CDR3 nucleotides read TGTGCCAGCAGGGAGGACAGGGAATTGGCTGGCTACACCTTC.

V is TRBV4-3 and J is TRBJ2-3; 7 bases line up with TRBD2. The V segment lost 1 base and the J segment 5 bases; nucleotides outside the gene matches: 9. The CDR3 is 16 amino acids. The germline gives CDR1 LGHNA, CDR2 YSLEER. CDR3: CASSQGTGGIGDTQYF. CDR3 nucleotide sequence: TGCGCCAGCAGCCAAGGGACGGGAGGAATCGGAGATACGCAGTATTTT.

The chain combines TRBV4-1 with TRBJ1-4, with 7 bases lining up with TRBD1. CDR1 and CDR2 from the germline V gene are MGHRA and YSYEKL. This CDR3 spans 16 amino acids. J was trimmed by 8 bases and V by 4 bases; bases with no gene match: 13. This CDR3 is CASSRNSGTAWEKLFF. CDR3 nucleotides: TGCGCCAGCAGCCGGAACTCCGGGACAGCCTGGGAAAAACTGTTTTTT.

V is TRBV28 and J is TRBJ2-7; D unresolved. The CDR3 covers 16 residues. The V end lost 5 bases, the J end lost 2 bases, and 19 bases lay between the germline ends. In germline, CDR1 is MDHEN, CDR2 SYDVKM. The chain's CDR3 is CASSVIQATRPYEQYF. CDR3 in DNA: TGTGCCAGCAGTGTCATCCAAGCGACTCGCCCCTACGAGCAGTACTTC. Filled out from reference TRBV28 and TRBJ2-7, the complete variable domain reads DVKVTQSSRYLVKRTGEKVFLECVQDMDHENMFWYRQDPGLGLRLIYFSYDVKMKEKGDIPEGYSVSREKKERFSLILESASTNQTSMYLCASSVIQATRPYEQYFGPGTRLTVT.

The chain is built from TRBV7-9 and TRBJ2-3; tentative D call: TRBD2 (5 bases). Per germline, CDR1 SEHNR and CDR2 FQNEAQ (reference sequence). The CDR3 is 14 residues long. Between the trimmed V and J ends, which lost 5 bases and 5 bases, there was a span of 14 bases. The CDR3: CASSVSDRRDTQYF. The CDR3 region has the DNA TGTGCCAGCAGCGTTAGCGATAGAAGAGATACGCAGTATTTT.

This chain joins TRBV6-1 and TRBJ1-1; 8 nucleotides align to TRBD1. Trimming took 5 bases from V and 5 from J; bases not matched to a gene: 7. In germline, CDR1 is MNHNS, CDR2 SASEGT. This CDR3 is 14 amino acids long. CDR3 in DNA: TGTGCCAGCAGTCCGATGGACAGGGTTACTGAAGCTTTCTTT. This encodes CASSPMDRVTEAFF.

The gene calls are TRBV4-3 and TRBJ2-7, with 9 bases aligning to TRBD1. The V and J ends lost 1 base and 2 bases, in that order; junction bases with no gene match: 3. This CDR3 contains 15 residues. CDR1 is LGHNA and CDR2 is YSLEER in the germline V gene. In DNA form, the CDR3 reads TGCGCCAGCAGCCAAGGTAGGACAGGGGCCTACGAGCAGTACTTC. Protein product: CASSQGRTGAYEQYF.

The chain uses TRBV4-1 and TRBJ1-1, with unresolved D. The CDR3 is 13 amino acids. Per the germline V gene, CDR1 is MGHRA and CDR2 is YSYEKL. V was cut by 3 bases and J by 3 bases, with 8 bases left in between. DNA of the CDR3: TGCGCCAGCAGCCACCCTATGGACACTGAAGCTTTCTTT. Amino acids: CASSHPMDTEAFF.

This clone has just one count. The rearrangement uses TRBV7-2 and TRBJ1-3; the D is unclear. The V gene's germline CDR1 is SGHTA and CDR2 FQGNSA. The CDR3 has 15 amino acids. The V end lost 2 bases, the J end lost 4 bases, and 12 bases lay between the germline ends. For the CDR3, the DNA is TGTGCCAGCAGCTTAACCATGGGAGGAGGAAACACCATATATTTT. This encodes CASSLTMGGGNTIYF.

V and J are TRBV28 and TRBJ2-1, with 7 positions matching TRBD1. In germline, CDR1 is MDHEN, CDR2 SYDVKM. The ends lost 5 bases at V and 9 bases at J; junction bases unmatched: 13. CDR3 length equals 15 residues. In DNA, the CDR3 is TGTGCCAGCAGTCCTCCCCGGGACAGTCCTACTGAGCAGTTCTTC. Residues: CASSPPRDSPTEQFF.

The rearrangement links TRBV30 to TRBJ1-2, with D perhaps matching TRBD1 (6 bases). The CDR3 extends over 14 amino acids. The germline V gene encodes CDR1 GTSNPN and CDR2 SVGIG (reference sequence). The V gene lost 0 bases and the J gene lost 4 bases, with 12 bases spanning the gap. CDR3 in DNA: TGTGCCTGGAGTGTGGGGGCCGGGGCCTATGGCTACACCTTC. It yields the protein CAWSVGAGAYGYTF.

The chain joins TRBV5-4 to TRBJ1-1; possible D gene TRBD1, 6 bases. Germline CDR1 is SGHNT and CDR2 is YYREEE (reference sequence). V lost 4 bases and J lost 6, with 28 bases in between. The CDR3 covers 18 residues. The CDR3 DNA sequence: TGTGCCAGCAGCCCACTTCCGCCGCGACAGGCGCGAGGGGCTGAAGCTTTCTTT. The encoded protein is CASSPLPPRQARGAEAFF.

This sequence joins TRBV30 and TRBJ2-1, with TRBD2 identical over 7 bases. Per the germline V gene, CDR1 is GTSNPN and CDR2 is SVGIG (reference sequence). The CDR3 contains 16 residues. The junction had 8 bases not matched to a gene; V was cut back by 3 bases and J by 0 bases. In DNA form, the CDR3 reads TGTGCCTGGAGCGTGAGTCGCGGGAGCTCCTACAATGAGCAGTTCTTC. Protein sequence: CAWSVSRGSSYNEQFF. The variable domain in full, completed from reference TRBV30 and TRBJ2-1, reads SQTIHQWPATLVQPVGSPLSLECTVEGTSNPNLYWYRQAAGRGLQLLFYSVGIGQISSEVPQNLSASRPQDRQFILSSKKLLLSDSGFYLCAWSVSRGSSYNEQFFGPGTRLTVL.

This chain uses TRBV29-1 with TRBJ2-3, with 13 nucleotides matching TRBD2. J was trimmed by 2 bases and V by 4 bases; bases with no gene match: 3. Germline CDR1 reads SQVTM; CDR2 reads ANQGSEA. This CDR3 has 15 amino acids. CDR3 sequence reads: CSVGGLAGPTDTQYF. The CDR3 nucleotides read TGCAGCGTTGGGGGACTAGCGGGGCCCACAGATACGCAGTATTTT.

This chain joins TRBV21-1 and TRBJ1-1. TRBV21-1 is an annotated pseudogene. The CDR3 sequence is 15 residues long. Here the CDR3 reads CASSKKEERNTEAFF. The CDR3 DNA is TGTGCCAGCAGCAAAAAAGAGGAGAGGAACACTGAAGCTTTCTTT.

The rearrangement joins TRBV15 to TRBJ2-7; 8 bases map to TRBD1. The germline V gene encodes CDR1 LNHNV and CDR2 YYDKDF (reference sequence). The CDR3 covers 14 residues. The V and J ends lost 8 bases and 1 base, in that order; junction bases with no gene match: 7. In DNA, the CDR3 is TGTGCCACCTCCGACAGGGGAGAATCCTACGAGCAGTACTTC. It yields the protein CATSDRGESYEQYF.

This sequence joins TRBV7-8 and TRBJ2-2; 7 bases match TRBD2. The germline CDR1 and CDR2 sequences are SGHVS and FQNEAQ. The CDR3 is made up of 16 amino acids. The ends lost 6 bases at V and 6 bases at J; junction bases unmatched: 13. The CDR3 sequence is CASSPGTTLKSGELFF. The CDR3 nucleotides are TGTGCCAGCAGTCCCGGGACTACATTAAAATCCGGGGAGCTGTTTTTT.

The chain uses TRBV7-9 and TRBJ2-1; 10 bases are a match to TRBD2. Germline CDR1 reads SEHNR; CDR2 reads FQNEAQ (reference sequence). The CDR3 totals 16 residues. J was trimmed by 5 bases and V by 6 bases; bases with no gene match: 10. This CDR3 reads CASRKSGRGQNNEQFF. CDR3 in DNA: TGTGCCAGCAGGAAGAGCGGGAGGGGTCAGAACAATGAGCAGTTCTTC.

The CDR3 coding sequence is TGTGCCAGCAGTGACCCGACTGTTACGAACACCGGGGAGCTGTTTTTT. The encoded protein is CASSDPTVTNTGELFF. The chain has TRBV2 and TRBJ2-2; D is undetermined. In germline, CDR1 is SNHLY, CDR2 FYNNEI. CDR3 size: 16 residues. V lost 3 bases to trimming and J lost 0 bases, with 11 bases between them.

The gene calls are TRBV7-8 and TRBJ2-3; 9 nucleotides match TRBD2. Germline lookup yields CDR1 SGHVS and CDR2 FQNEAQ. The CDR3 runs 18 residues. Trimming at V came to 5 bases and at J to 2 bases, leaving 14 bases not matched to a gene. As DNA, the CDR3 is TGTGCCAGCAGCCCCAGTGGGGCGGCGGGAGGGAACACAGATACGCAGTATTTT. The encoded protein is CASSPSGAAGGNTDTQYF.

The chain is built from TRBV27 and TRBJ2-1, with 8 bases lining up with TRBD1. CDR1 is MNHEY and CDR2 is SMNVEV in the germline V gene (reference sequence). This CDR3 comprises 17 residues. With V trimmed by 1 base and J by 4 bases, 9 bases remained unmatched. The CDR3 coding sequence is TGTGCCAGCAGTTTATTTTACGGGACAGGACTTTACAATGAGCAGTTCTTC. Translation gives CASSLFYGTGLYNEQFF.

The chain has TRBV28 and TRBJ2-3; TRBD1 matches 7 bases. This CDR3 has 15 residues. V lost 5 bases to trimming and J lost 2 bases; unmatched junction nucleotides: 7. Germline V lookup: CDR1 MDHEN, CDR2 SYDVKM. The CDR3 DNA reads TGTGCCAGCAGTCTAACGGACAGGACCACAGATACGCAGTATTTT. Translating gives CASSLTDRTTDTQYF.